The 18 T cell receptor beta chains in this list originate from one sample, sequenced in a study of cytomegalovirus exposure and HLA in healthy donors. The PCR had 60 Vbeta and 13 Jbeta primers. Clones were read by immunoSEQ multiplex PCR, and TCRdb kept only the in-frame ones, dropping some. Of nearly 200,000 clones listed, 80% to 90% are singletons. The sample comprised PBMCs. These TCRs come from a man under 40 in good health and CMV-seronegative.

J is TRBJ2-7 and V is TRBV4-1, with D uncertain. The CDR3 is made up of 15 amino acids. From germline, CDR1 is MGHRA and CDR2 YSYEKL. V shed 1 base and J shed 2 bases, with 12 bases lying between them. This chain's CDR3 is CASSQGPGNPYEQYF. CDR3 in DNA: TGCGCCAGCAGCCAAGGGCCGGGTAACCCCTACGAGCAGTACTTC.

This sequence joins TRBV5-1 and TRBJ1-2, with 10 bases lining up with TRBD1. There are 15 residues in the CDR3. Looked up from germline, CDR1 is SGHRS and CDR2 is YFSETQ. Germline trimming cut 0 bases from V and 6 bases from J; bases unmatched to any gene: 5. CDR3 region: CASSLGGTGANGYTF. CDR3 in DNA: TGCGCCAGCAGCTTGGGTGGGACAGGGGCGAATGGCTACACCTTC.

The gene calls are TRBV11-2 and TRBJ2-1; a possible D gene is TRBD2 (7 bases). Trimming cost V 2 bases and J 7 bases, with 15 bases left between them. The CDR3 runs 15 residues. CDR1 is SGHAT and CDR2 is FQNNGV in the germline V gene. CDR3 loop: CASSLRGGVANEQFF. CDR3 nucleotides: TGTGCCAGCAGCTTAAGGGGGGGGGTAGCGAATGAGCAGTTCTTC.

The chain carries TRBV5-8 and TRBJ2-7, with 10 bases identical to TRBD1. With V trimmed by 4 bases and J by 1 base, 5 bases remained unmatched. This CDR3 contains 15 residues. CDR1 is SGHTS, CDR2 YDEGEE, per germline. This CDR3 reads CASSVRDRGSYEQYF. The CDR3 DNA reads as TGTGCCAGCAGCGTCCGGGACAGGGGATCCTACGAGCAGTACTTC.

This chain uses TRBV10-2 with TRBJ1-2, with a tentative D call TRBD1 (5 bases). There are 13 residues in the CDR3. V shed 4 bases and J shed 10 bases, with 16 bases lying between them. Germline loops: CDR1 WSHSY, CDR2 SAAADI. CDR3 in DNA: TGCGCCAGCAGTGGCCAGGGTATTGCTCTCTACACCTTC. Translation gives CASSGQGIALYTF.

This rearrangement joins TRBV28 to TRBJ1-2; 8 bases are a match to TRBD1. Looked up from germline, CDR1 is MDHEN and CDR2 is SYDVKM. The CDR3 consists of 15 residues. V lost 5 bases to trimming and J lost 4 bases; unmatched junction nucleotides: 9. DNA of the CDR3: TGTGCCAGCAGTCAACGTACAGGGGGAGCCTATGGCTACACCTTC. Translation: CASSQRTGGAYGYTF.

V gene TRBV28 combines with J gene TRBJ1-5; 10 bases map to TRBD1. V trimming: 5 bases; J trimming: 1 base; junction bases outside the gene matches: 8. The CDR3 covers 17 residues. In germline, CDR1 is MDHEN, CDR2 SYDVKM. The CDR3: CASSIEGQGKSNQPQHF. The CDR3 nucleotides read TGTGCCAGCAGTATCGAGGGACAGGGGAAGAGCAATCAGCCCCAGCATTTT.

There are a few counts of this clone. The chain carries TRBV27 and TRBJ2-7; the match to TRBD2 covers 8 bases. The V gene's germline CDR1 is MNHEY and CDR2 SMNVEV (reference sequence). J lost 2 bases, V lost 6 bases, and 12 bases had no gene match. This CDR3 has 16 amino acids. The DNA for the CDR3 is TGTGCCAGCAGCTCGTCGGGTCGGGAGGGCCCCTACGAGCAGTACTTC. This gives the protein CASSSSGREGPYEQYF.

V is TRBV2 and J is TRBJ2-3; TRBD2 matches at 8 bases. Germline assignment: CDR1 SNHLY and CDR2 FYNNEI. The CDR3 length is 18 residues. The ends lost 2 bases at V and 4 bases at J; junction bases unmatched: 14. The CDR3 DNA follows: TGTGCCAGCAGTGAATGGGCTTCTCGGGGGGGGAGAGCAGATACGCAGTATTTT. Protein: CASSEWASRGGRADTQYF.

The chain has TRBV6-5 and TRBJ2-7; D gene uncertain. This CDR3 spans 12 amino acids. Trimming stripped 6 bases from V and 4 bases from J, with 10 bases between. Germline V gives CDR1 MNHEY, CDR2 SVGAGI. CDR3 nucleotides: TGTGCCAGCAGCCGAGATTTTTACGAGCAGTACTTC. It is translated as CASSRDFYEQYF.

V and J are TRBV27 and TRBJ2-7; 8 positions agree with TRBD1. Per the germline V gene, CDR1 is MNHEY and CDR2 is SMNVEV (reference sequence). V dropped 4 bases and J dropped 1; count of bases not matched to a gene: 6. This CDR3 contains 15 residues. The CDR3 here is CASSWVRDRSYEQYF. The CDR3 DNA reads as TGTGCCAGCAGTTGGGTTCGGGACAGGTCCTACGAGCAGTACTTC.

This clone was recorded once. The DNA of the CDR3 is TGTGCCAGCACTGGGGGCCCCAATCAGCCCCAGCATTTT. Its translation is CASTGGPNQPQHF. V gene TRBV6-5 combines with J gene TRBJ1-5; weak D call: TRBD1 (6 bases). From germline, CDR1 is MNHEY and CDR2 SVGAGI. V was cut by 7 bases and J by 3 bases, with 10 bases left in between. The CDR3 length is 13 residues.

The chain links TRBV7-2 to TRBJ2-7; possibly TRBD2 for D (5 bases). There are 16 residues in the CDR3. Trimming took 1 base from V and 6 from J, leaving 19 bases between them. Germline V CDR1 and CDR2: SGHTA, FQGNSA. The CDR3 region has the DNA TGTGCCAGCAGCTTAGAGGCGGTGGGCTTGGGGAGCGAGCAGTACTTC. It encodes CASSLEAVGLGSEQYF.

This clone was counted a single time. The J gene is TRBJ1-4, the V gene TRBV28, with TRBD1 matching over 9 bases. The V segment lost 7 bases and the J segment 7 bases; nucleotides outside the gene matches: 7. Germline lookup yields CDR1 MDHEN and CDR2 SYDVKM. This CDR3 comprises 14 residues. The CDR3: CASTIQDRGEKLFF. The CDR3 bases are TGTGCCAGCACCATCCAGGACAGGGGTGAAAAACTGTTTTTT.

The chain links TRBV27 to TRBJ2-7, with D tentatively TRBD2 (5 bases). In germline, CDR1 is MNHEY, CDR2 SMNVEV (reference sequence). Trimming left V 2 bases short and J 1 base short, with 12 bases between. This CDR3 is 15 amino acids long. The CDR3 sequence is CASSLGGTPSYEQYF. In DNA, the CDR3 is TGTGCCAGCAGTTTAGGAGGCACCCCTTCCTACGAGCAGTACTTC.

The CDR3 sequence: CASSVGGDRADFNYGYTF. CDR3 coding DNA: TGTGCCAGCAGCGTAGGGGGGGACAGGGCGGATTTTAACTATGGCTACACCTTC. The chain couples TRBV9 to TRBJ1-2; 9 nucleotides match TRBD1. V dropped 0 bases and J dropped 1; count of bases not matched to a gene: 10. CDR1 and CDR2 (germline): SGDLS, YYNGEE. The CDR3 totals 18 residues.

The chain joins TRBV6-4 to TRBJ2-3; tentatively, D is TRBD2 (5 bases). The length of the CDR3 is 12 residues. Germline loops: CDR1 MRHNA, CDR2 SNTAGT. Trimming took off 2 bases at V and 7 bases at J, with 7 bases between the two ends. This chain's CDR3 is CASSDAGNTQYF. In nucleotides, the CDR3 is TGTGCCAGCAGTGACGCCGGGAATACGCAGTATTTT.

This clone has just one count. CDR3 coding DNA: TGTGCCAGTAACATCCGGGACAGACGATCTAACTATGGCTACACCTTC. Its protein product is CASNIRDRRSNYGYTF. This chain links TRBV19 with TRBJ1-2; 7 bases match TRBD1. This CDR3 comprises 16 residues. V was clipped by 7 bases and J by 0 bases; unmatched bases: 11. CDR1 and CDR2 from the germline V gene are LNHDA and SQIVND (reference sequence).